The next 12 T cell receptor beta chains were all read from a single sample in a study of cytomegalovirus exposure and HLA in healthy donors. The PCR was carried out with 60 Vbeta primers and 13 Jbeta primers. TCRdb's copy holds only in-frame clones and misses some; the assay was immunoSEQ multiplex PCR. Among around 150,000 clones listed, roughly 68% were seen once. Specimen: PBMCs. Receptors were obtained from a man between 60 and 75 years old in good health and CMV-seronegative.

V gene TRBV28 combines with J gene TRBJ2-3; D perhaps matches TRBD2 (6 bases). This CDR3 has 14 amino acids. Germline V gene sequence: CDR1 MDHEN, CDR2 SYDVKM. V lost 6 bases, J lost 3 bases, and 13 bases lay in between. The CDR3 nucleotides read TGTGCCAGCAGCCTGACTAGTTCAACAGATACGCAGTATTTT. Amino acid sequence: CASSLTSSTDTQYF.

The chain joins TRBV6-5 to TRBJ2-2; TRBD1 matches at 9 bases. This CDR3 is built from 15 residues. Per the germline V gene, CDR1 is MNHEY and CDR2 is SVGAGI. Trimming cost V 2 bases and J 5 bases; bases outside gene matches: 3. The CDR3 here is CASSYGGQGTGELFF. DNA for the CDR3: TGTGCCAGCAGTTACGGTGGACAGGGGACCGGGGAGCTGTTTTTT.

CDR3 sequence reads: CASRWTGGAKTQYF. The CDR3, as DNA: TGTGCCAGCAGGTGGACAGGGGGCGCGAAGACCCAGTACTTC. V usage is TRBV6-5 and J usage is TRBJ2-5; 11 bases line up with TRBD1. The germline CDR1 and CDR2 sequences are MNHEY and SVGAGI. V was pared by 6 bases and J by 6 bases, with 6 bases of the junction left unmatched. CDR3 length: 14 amino acids.

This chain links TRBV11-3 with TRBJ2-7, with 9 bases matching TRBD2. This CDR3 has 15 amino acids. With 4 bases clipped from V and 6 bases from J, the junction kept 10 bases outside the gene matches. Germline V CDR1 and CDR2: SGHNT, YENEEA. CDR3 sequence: CASSYRSGSRSEQYF. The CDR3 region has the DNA TGTGCCAGCAGCTACCGTAGCGGGAGTAGAAGCGAGCAGTACTTC.

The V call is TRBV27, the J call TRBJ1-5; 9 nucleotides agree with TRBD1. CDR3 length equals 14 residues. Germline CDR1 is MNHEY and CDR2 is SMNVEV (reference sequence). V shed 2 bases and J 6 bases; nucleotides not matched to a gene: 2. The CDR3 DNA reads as TGTGCCAGCAGTTTAGGGACAGGGCGTCAGCCCCAGCATTTT. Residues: CASSLGTGRQPQHF.

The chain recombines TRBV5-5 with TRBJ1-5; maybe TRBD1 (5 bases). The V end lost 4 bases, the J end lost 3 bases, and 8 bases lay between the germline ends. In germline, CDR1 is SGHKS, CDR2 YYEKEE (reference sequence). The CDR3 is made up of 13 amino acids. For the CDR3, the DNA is TGTGCCAGCAGCCGACAGACCAATCAGCCCCAGCATTTT. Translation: CASSRQTNQPQHF.

The CDR3 loop is CASSQDLGTAFSYEQYF. The CDR3 DNA sequence: TGTGCCAGCAGCCAAGATTTAGGGACAGCCTTCTCCTACGAGCAGTACTTC. The genes are TRBV4-2 and TRBJ2-7, with 7 bases lining up with TRBD1. In germline, CDR1 is LGHNA, CDR2 YNFKEQ. The J segment lost 0 bases and the V segment lost 0 bases, leaving 8 bases of the junction unmatched. The CDR3 has 17 residues.

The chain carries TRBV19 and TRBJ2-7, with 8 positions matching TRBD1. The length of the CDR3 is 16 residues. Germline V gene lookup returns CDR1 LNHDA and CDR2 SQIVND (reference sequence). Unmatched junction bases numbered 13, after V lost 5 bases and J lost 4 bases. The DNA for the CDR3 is TGTGCCAGTAGTTCAAGAACAGGGGGTCTCGGTTACGAGCAGTACTTC. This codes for CASSSRTGGLGYEQYF.

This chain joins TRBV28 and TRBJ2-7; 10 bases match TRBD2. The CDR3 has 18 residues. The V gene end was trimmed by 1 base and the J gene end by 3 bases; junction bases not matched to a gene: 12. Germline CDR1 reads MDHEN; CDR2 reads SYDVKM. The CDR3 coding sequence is TGTGCCAGCAGTTTATTAGGAGGACTAGCGGCCAGGTTCTACGAGCAGTACTTC. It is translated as CASSLLGGLAARFYEQYF.

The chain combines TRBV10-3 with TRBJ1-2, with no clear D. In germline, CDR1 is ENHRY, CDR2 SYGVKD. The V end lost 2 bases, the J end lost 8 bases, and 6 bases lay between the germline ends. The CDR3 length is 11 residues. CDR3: CAISEGGGYTF. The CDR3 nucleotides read TGTGCCATCAGTGAGGGAGGGGGCTACACCTTC.

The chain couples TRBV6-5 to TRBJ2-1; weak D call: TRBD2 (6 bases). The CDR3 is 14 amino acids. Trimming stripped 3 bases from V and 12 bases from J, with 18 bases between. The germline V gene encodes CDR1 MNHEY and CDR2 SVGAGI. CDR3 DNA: TGTGCCAGCAGTTATGCGATAGAAGGAGGGCGGCAGTTCTTC. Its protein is CASSYAIEGGRQFF.

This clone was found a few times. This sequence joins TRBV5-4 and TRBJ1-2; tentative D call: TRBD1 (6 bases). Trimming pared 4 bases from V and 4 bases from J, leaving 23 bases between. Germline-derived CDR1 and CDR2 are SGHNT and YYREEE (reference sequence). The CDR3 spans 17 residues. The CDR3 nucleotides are TGTGCCAGCAGCCGGGTGGGGGGGCGCGGCCATCTCTATGGCTACACCTTC. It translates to CASSRVGGRGHLYGYTF.